The text below deals with one T cell receptor beta chain. CDR1 and CDR2 (germline): SGHTA, FQGNSA. With 1 base removed from V and 5 bases from J, the gap between germline ends came to 12 bases. CDR3 length: 15 residues. This record belongs to a study of blood T cell repertoires in COVID-19. Study information: From T cells, B-cell-depleted T cells, or PBMCs came the material, which was cDNA or gDNA.

Only in-frame clones appear in the TCRdb table, and some are missing; sequencing was by immunoSEQ multiplex PCR. This table has approximately 230,000 clones, around nine tenths appearing once. The sample taken for sequencing was PBMCs or T cells enriched from blood (not recorded which). The chain has TRBV7-2 and TRBJ2-1; D may be TRBD2 (7 bases). This TCR derives from a woman aged 18 to 35 who had recovered from COVID-19. CDR3 protein: CASSLVRGPNNEQFF. CDR3 in DNA: TGTGCCAGCAGCTTAGTGCGGGGGCCAAACAATGAGCAGTTCTTC.